This TCR beta chain comes out of a study of blood T cell repertoires in COVID-19. Study-wide context: Spain, Italy and the United States supplied samples that represented acute and convalescent COVID-19. Sample material is recorded as cDNA or gDNA derived from T cells, B-cell-depleted T cells, or PBMCs.

Study processing details: Quantification of nucleated cells was approximated via reference gene primer amplification. Libraries were prepared by immunoSEQ multiplex PCR; TCRdb keeps only in-frame clonotypes and omits some of them. For V, J and clone size, that table is used; D and trimming come from the DNA. The data hold nearly 80,000 clones, with 65% to 85% observed a single time. The length of the CDR3 is 12 residues. The V end was cut by 0 bases, the J end by 6 bases, with 6 bases between. The germline gives CDR1 MNHNY, CDR2 SVGAGI (reference sequence). The source of this sequence is a man aged 55 to 69 with active or convalescent COVID-19. The chain carries TRBV6-6 and TRBJ2-7; D call uncertain. Sequencing was done on a sample of peripheral blood. CDR3 region: CASSYSSGEQYF. In nucleotides, the CDR3 is TGTGCCAGCAGTTACTCCTCGGGCGAGCAGTACTTC.